This entry is about one TCR beta chain. Method: immunoSEQ multiplex PCR; TCRdb's copy keeps in-frame clones and lacks some. The sample lists about 200,000 clones; about nine tenths were seen once. The entry originates in a study of blood T cell repertoires in COVID-19. The specimen sequenced was peripheral blood. The receptor was derived from a man aged 18 to 30 with active or convalescent COVID-19.

The CDR3 sequence: CASSRGQSSGNTIYF. The CDR3 DNA reads as TGTGCCAGTAGTAGGGGACAGAGCTCTGGAAACACCATATATTTT. The rearrangement uses TRBV19 and TRBJ1-3; 7 bases are a match to TRBD1. The germline V gene encodes CDR1 LNHDA and CDR2 SQIVND (reference sequence). The CDR3 is made up of 15 amino acids. J lost 0 bases, V lost 4 bases, and 3 bases had no gene match.